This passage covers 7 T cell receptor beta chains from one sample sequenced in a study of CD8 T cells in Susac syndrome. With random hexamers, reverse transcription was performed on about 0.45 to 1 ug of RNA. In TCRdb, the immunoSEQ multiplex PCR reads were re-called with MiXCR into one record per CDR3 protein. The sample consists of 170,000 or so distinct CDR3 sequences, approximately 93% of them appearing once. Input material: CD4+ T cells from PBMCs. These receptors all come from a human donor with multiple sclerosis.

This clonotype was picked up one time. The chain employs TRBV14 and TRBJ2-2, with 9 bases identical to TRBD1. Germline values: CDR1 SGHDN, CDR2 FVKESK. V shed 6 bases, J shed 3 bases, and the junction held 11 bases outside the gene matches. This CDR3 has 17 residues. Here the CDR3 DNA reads TGTGCCAGCAGTCGCGACGGGGACAGGGCGTACACCGGGGAGCTGTTTTTT. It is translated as CASSRDGDRAYTGELFF. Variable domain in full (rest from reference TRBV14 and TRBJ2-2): EAGVTQFPSHSVIEKGQTVTLRCDPISGHDNLYWYRRVMGKEIKFLLHFVKESKQDESGMPNNRFLAERTGGTYSTLKVQPAELEDSGVYFCASSRDGDRAYTGELFFGEGSRLTVL.

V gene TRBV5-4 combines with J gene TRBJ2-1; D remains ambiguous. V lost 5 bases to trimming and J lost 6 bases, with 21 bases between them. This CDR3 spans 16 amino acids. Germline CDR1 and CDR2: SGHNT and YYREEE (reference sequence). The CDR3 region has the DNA TGTGCCAGCAGTAGGCGGCCGTACGACCCCCTCAATGAGCAGTTCTTC. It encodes CASSRRPYDPLNEQFF.

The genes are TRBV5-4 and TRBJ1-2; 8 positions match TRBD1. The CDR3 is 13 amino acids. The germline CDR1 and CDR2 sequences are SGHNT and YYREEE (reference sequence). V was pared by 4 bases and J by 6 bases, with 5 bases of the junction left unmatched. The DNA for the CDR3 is TGTGCCAGCAGCCTTCAGGACAGGGATGGCTACACCTTC. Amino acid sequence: CASSLQDRDGYTF.

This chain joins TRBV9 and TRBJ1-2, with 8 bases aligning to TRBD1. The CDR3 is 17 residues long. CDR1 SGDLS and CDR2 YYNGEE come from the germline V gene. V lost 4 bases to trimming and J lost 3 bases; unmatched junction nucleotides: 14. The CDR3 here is CASSPYSDRASDYGYTF. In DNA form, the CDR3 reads TGTGCCAGCAGCCCTTACTCGGACAGGGCTAGTGACTATGGCTACACCTTC.

CDR3 DNA: TGTGCCAGCAGCCAAGTGGCGGGACAGGGGGGAACCTACGAGCAGTACTTC. It specifies CASSQVAGQGGTYEQYF. The chain has TRBV4-2 and TRBJ2-7; 11 bases line up with TRBD1. Germline values: CDR1 LGHNA, CDR2 YNFKEQ. Trimming took 1 base from V and 2 from J; bases not matched to a gene: 7. The CDR3 length is 17 residues.

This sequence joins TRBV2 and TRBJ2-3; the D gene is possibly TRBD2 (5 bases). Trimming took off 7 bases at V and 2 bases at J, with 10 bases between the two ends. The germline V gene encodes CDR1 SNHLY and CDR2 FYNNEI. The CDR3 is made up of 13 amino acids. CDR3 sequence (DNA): TGTGCCAGCAATCAGGACTTCACAGATACGCAGTATTTT. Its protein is CASNQDFTDTQYF. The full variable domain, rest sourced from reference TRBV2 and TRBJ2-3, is EPEVTQTPSHQVTQMGQEVILRCVPISNHLYFYWYRQILGQKVEFLVSFYNNEISEKSEIFDDQFSVERPDGSNFTLKIRSTKLEDSAMYFCASNQDFTDTQYFGPGTRLTVL.

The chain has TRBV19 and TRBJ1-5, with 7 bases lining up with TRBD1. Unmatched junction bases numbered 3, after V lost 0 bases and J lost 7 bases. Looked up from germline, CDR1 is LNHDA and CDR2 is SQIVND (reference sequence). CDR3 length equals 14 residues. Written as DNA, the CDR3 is TGTGCCAGTAGTATAGATCGAGGGGGCCAGCCCCAGCATTTT. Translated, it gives CASSIDRGGQPQHF.